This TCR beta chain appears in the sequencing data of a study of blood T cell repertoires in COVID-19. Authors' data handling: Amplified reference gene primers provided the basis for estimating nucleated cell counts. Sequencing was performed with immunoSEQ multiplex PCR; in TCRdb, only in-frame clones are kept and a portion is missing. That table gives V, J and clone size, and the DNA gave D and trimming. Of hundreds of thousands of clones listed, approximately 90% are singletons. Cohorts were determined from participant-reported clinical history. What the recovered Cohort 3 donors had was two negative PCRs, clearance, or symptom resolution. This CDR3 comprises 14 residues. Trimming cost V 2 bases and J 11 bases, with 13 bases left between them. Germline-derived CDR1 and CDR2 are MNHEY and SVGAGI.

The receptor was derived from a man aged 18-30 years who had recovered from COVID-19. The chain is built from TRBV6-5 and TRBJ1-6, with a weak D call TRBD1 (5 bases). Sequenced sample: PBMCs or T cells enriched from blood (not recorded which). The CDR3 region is CASSYPGPGAPLHF. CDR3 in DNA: TGTGCCAGCAGTTACCCAGGGCCGGGTGCACCCCTCCACTTT.